Listed below are T cell receptor beta chains from one sample, sequenced in a study of T cell repertoires in cytomegalovirus infection. From the reads, TCRdb called clonotypes with MiXCR, one entry per CDR3 protein. The data show about 530,000 distinct CDR3 sequences, more than 20% seen once. Sequences were obtained from PBMCs. The receptors shown here come from a human donor in good health (CMV status not recorded). Some clones in this sample may be carry-over from other donors' samples. CDR3s include the opening cysteine and the closing phenylalanine or tryptophan.

TRBJ2-1 TRBV7-2 CAVQTSGSHNEQFF
TRBJ2-3 TRBV7-9 CASSFHPGQGTDTQYF
TRBJ2-1 TRBV7-9 CASSLSSRLAGGGSYNEQFF
TRBJ2-3 TRBV7-9 CASSKTGVSDTQYF
TRBJ1-1 TRBV6-2/TRBV6-3 CASSETSEAFF
TRBJ2-5 TRBV6-1 CASSKRGAGGETQYF
TRBJ2-3 TRBV2 CASIKSSGFTDTQYF
TRBJ2-1 TRBV9 CASSVDPGSYNEQFF
TRBJ2-1 TRBV9 CASSVGGSASGRAANEQFF
TRBJ2-2 TRBV2 CASRSRSSGTHGGELFF
TRBJ2-7 TRBV7-2 CASSYRGAGTYEQYF
TRBJ2-3 TRBV12-3/TRBV12-4 CASSTLAPTGTEESDTQYF
TRBJ1-2 TRBV19 CASSIIQGDYGYTF
TRBJ2-7 TRBV29-1 CSVEASSYEQYF
TRBJ1-1 TRBV15 CATSTGTAEAFF
TRBJ1-2 TRBV7-2 CASSRPGAGVYGYTF
TRBJ2-7 TRBV28 CASSYPGQSYEQYF
TRBJ2-5 TRBV20-1 CSARDPLASGSTQYF
TRBJ1-1 TRBV7-2 CASSQRQGTEAFF
TRBJ2-2 TRBV30 CAWSTGWNTGELFF
TRBJ2-1 TRBV7-2 CASSFSVANEQFF
TRBJ1-1 TRBV4-3 CASSQDDDGYTEAFF
TRBJ1-5 TRBV4-1 CASSPLTGVSNQPQHF
TRBJ1-5 TRBV27 CASSLSTGFREPQHF
TRBJ2-1 TRBV6-2/TRBV6-3 CASSYIPSGHNEQFF
TRBJ2-7 TRBV7-2 CASSLGGTSTYEQYF
TRBJ1-6 TRBV19 CASSKGQAHNSPLHF
TRBJ1-2 TRBV24-1 CATSDAGTPENRYGYTF
TRBJ1-2 TRBV19 CASRQTGGGNNYGYTF
TRBJ2-5 TRBV20-1 CSATLAVQETQYF
TRBJ2-1 TRBV20-1 CSARDPKTSGYNEQFF
TRBJ2-1 TRBV7-2 CASSVRAGQGNNEQFF
TRBJ2-2 TRBV19 CASIAGAITGELFF
TRBJ2-1 TRBV11-3 CASSLVQREYNEQFF
TRBJ1-4 TRBV7-2 CASSLEWREKLFF
TRBJ2-3 TRBV28 CASSRGLDTQYF
TRBJ1-5 TRBV6-5 CASSPWANSNQPQHF
TRBJ1-5 TRBV6-2/TRBV6-3 CASSYLRQGVNQPQHF
TRBJ2-3 TRBV7-9 CASSARTSGPSDTQYF
TRBJ2-3 TRBV11-3 CASHGGRSTDTQYF
TRBJ2-7 TRBV7-8 CASSPTYRGWDEQYF
TRBJ1-3 TRBV6-6 CASERQHSGNTIYF
TRBJ1-2 TRBV7-2 CASSLYLGANYGYTF
TRBJ2-2 TRBV7-2 CASRRDLANTGELFF
TRBJ1-2 TRBV4-1 CASSQVSRTNYGYTF
TRBJ2-1 TRBV12-3/TRBV12-4 CASTGRTSGRVSYNEQFF
TRBJ1-5 TRBV29-1 CSVGDRADQPQHF
TRBJ1-5 TRBV7-2 CASSSGIYPGQVSNQPQHF
TRBJ1-5 TRBV7-2 CASSLENQPQHF
TRBJ2-3 TRBV7-2 CAGGGLTDTQYF
TRBJ2-5 TRBV7-6 CASGVETQYF
TRBJ2-7 TRBV7-6 CASSLRGINEQYF
TRBJ2-1 TRBV24-1 CATGLGTYNEQFF
TRBJ2-5 TRBV29-1 CSVTSGSWETQYF
TRBJ2-1 TRBV19 CASSKTSGYEQFF
TRBJ2-7 TRBV7-8 CASSSQGAFYEQYF
TRBJ1-5 TRBV29-1 CSVEEDRNQPQHF
TRBJ2-2 TRBV27 CASSLPPGELFF